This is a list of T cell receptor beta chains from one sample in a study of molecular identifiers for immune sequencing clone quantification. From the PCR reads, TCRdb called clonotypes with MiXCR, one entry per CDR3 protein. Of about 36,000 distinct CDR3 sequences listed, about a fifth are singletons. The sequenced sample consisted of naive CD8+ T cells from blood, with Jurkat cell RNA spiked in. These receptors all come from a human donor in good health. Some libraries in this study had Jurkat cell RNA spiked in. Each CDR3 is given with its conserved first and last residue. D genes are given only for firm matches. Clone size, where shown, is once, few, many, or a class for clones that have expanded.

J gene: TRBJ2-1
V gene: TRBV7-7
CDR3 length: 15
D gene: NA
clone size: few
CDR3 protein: CASSLAVGGRNEQFF
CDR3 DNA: TGTGCTAGCAGCTTAGCTGTGGGAGGAAGAAATGAGCAGTTCTTC

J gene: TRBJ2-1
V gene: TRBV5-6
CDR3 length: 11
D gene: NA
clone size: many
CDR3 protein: CASSSGLQQFF
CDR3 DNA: TGTGCCAGCAGCTCGGGACTCCAGCAGTTCTTC

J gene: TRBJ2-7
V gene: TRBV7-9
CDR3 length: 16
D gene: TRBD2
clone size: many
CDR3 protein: CASSLGTSGRGYEQYF
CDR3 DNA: TGTGCCAGCAGCTTGGGTACTAGCGGGAGAGGTTACGAGCAGTACTTC

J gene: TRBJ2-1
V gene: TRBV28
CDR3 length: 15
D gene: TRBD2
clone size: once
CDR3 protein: CASSQAAGGNNEQFF
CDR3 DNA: TGTGCCAGCAGCCAGGCAGCGGGAGGTAACAATGAGCAGTTCTTC

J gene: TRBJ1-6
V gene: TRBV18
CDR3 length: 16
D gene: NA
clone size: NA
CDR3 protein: CASSSTPSSYNSPLHF
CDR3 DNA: TGTGCCAGCTCATCCACCCCGAGCTCCTATAATTCACCCCTCCACTTT

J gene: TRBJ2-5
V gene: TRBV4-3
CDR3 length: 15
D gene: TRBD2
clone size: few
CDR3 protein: CASSQSSGRGETQYF
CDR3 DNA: TGCGCCAGCAGCCAATCTAGCGGGAGGGGGGAGACCCAGTACTTC

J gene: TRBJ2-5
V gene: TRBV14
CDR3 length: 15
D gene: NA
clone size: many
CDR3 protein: CASSQDLGRSETQYF
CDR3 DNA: TGTGCCAGCAGCCAAGACTTGGGACGATCCGAGACCCAGTACTTC

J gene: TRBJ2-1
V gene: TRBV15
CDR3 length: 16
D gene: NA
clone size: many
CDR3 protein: CATSRDLGTSNNEQFF
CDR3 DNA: TGTGCCACCAGCAGAGATCTCGGGACCTCCAACAATGAGCAGTTCTTC

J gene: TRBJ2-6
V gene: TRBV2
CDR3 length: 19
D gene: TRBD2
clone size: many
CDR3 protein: CASSPNLAAYHSGANVLTF
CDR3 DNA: TGTGCCAGCAGCCCAAATCTAGCGGCTTATCACTCTGGGGCCAACGTCCTGACTTTC

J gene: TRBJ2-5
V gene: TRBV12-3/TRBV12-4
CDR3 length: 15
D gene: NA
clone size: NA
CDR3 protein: CASSLGGLYQEAQYF
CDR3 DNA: TGTGCCAGCAGTTTAGGAGGGCTGTACCAAGAGGCCCAGTACTTC

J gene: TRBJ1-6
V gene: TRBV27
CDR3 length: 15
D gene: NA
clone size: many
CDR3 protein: CASSQSQGLGSPLHF
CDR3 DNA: TGTGCCAGCTCACAATCCCAGGGGCTTGGTTCACCCCTCCACTTT

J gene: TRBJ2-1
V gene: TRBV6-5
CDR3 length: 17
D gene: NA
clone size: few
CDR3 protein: CASSPPGGGTYYNEQFF
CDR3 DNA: TGTGCCAGCAGTCCCCCAGGTGGCGGGACGTATTACAATGAGCAGTTCTTC

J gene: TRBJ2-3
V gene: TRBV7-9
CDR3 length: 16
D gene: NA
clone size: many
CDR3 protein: CASSAQSPHATDTQYF
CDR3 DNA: TGTGCCAGCAGCGCTCAATCCCCGCATGCCACAGATACGCAGTATTTT

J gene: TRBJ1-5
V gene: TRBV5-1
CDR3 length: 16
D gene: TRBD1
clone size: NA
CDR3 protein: CASSLGPRGFNQPQHF
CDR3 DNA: TGCGCCAGCAGCTTGGGCCCCAGGGGGTTCAATCAGCCCCAGCATTTT

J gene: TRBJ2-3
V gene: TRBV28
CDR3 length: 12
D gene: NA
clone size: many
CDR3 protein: CASGTGQDTQYF
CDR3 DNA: TGTGCCAGCGGTACAGGGCAAGATACGCAGTATTTT

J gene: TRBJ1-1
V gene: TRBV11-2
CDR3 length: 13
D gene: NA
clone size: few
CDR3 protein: CASSPQTNTEAFF
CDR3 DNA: TGTGCCAGCAGCCCCCAGACAAACACTGAAGCTTTCTTT

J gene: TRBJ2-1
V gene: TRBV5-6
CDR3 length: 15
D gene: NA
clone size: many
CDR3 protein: CASSATGSSYNEQFF
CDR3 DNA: TGTGCCAGCAGCGCTACAGGTAGCTCCTACAATGAGCAGTTCTTC

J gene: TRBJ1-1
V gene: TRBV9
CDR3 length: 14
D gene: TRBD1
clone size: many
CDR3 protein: CASSAGQGNTEAFF
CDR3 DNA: TGTGCCAGCAGCGCGGGACAGGGAAACACTGAAGCTTTCTTT

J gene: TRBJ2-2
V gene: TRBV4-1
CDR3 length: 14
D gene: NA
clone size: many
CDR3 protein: CASSVGSNTGELFF
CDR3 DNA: TGCGCCAGCTCGGTCGGATCGAACACCGGGGAGCTGTTTTTT

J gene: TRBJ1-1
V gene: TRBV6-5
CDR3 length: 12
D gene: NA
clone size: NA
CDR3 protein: CATQTGNTEAFF
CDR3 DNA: TGTGCCACCCAGACAGGCAACACTGAAGCTTTCTTT

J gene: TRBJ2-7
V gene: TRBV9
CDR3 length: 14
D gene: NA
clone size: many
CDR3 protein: CASSAGALSYEQYF
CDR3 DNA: TGTGCCAGCAGCGCGGGGGCTCTCTCCTACGAGCAGTACTTC

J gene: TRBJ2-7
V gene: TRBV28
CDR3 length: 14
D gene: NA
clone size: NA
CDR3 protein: CASLSADGPYEQYF
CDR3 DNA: TGTGCCAGCCTGTCAGCGGACGGACCCTACGAGCAGTACTTC

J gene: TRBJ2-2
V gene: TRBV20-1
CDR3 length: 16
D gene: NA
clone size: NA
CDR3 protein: CSARDVGRANTGELFF
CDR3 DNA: TGCAGTGCTAGAGATGTGGGCAGGGCTAACACCGGGGAGCTGTTTTTT

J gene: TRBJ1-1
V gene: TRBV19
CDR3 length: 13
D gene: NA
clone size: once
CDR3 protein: CASSIGTGTEAFF
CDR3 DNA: TGTGCCAGTAGTATTGGCACGGGCACTGAAGCTTTCTTT

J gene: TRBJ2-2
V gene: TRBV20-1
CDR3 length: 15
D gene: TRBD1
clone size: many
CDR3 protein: CSAGGTGIYTGELFF
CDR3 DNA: TGCAGTGCTGGCGGGACAGGGATTTACACCGGGGAGCTGTTTTTT

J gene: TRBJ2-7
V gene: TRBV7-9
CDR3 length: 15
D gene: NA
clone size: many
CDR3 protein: CASSSTTKLGYEQYF
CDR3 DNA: TGTGCCAGCAGCTCGACGACAAAGCTAGGCTACGAGCAGTACTTC

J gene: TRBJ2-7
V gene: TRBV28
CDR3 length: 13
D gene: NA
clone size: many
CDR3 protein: CASHSRMSYEQYF
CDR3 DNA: TGTGCCAGCCATAGCCGAATGTCCTACGAGCAGTACTTC

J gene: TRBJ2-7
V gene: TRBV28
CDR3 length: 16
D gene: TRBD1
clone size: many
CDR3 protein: CASRDPGTGKPYEQYF
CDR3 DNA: TGTGCCAGCAGGGACCCCGGGACAGGGAAGCCCTACGAGCAGTACTTC

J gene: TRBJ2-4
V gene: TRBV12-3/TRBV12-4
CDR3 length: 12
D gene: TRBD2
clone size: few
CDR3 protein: CASSGGSDIQYF
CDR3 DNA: TGTGCCAGCAGCGGGGGGTCGGACATTCAGTACTTC

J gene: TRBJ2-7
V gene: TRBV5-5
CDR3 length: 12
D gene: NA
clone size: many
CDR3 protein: CASSITSYEQYF
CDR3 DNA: TGTGCCAGCAGCATTACTAGCTACGAGCAGTACTTC

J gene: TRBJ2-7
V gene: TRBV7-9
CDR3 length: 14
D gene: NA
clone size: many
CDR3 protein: CASSSGTRVAVQYF
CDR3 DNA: TGTGCCAGCAGCTCCGGGACAAGGGTGGCTGTGCAGTACTTC

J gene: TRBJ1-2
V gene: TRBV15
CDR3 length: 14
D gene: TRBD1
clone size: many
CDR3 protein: CATSYRDSYYGYTF
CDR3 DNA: TGTGCCACCAGCTATAGGGACAGCTACTATGGCTACACCTTC

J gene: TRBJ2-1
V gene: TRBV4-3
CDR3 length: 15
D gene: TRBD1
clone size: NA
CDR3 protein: CASSQGATGGWEQFF
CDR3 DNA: TGCGCCAGCAGCCAAGGCGCGACAGGGGGCTGGGAGCAGTTCTTC

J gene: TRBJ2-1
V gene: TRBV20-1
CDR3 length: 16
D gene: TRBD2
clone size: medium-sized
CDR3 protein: CSASFFPSGRNNEQFF
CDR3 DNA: TGCAGTGCTAGTTTCTTCCCTAGCGGGAGGAACAATGAGCAGTTCTTC

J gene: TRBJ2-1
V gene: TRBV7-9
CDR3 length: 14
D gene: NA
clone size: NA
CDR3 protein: CASSLWVSHNEQFF
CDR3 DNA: TGTGCCAGCAGCCTCTGGGTATCCCACAATGAGCAGTTCTTC

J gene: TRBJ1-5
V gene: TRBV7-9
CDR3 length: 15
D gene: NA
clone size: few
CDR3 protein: CASSLAGSGNQPQHF
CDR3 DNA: TGTGCCAGCAGCTTAGCAGGTTCGGGCAATCAGCCCCAGCATTTT

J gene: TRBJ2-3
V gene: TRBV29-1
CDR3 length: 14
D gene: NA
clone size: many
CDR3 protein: CSVLIGGWADTQYF
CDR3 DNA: TGCAGCGTCCTAATCGGGGGCTGGGCAGATACGCAGTATTTT

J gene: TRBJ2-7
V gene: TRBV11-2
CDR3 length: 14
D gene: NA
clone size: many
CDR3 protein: CASSFGAASYEQYF
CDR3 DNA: TGTGCCAGCAGCTTTGGAGCCGCCTCCTACGAGCAGTACTTC

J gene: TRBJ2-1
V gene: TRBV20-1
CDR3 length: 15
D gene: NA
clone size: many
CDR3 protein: CSARAPPGDYNEQFF
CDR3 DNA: TGCAGTGCTAGAGCCCCACCTGGGGATTACAATGAGCAGTTCTTC

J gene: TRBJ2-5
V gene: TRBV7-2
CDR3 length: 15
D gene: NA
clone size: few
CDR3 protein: CASSLTRGRGETQYF
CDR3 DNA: TGTGCCAGCAGCTTAACCCGGGGAAGGGGGGAGACCCAGTACTTC

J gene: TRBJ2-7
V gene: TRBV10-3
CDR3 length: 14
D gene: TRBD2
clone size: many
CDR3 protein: CAIKSREWSYEQYF
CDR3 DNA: TGTGCCATCAAATCGCGGGAGTGGTCCTACGAGCAGTACTTC

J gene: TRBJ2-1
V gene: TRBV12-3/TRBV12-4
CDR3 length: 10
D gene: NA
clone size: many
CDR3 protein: CASSFREQFF
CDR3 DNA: TGTGCCAGCAGTTTCAGGGAACAGTTCTTC

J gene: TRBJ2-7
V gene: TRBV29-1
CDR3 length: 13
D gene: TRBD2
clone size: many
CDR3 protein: CSVESGSGYEQYF
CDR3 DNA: TGCAGCGTGGAGAGCGGGAGCGGCTACGAGCAGTACTTC

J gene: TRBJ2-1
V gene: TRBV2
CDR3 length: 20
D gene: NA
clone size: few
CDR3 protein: CASSELVGRGSGPSYNEQFF
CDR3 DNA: TGTGCCAGCAGTGAACTTGTGGGCCGGGGGTCGGGACCCTCCTACAATGAGCAGTTCTTC

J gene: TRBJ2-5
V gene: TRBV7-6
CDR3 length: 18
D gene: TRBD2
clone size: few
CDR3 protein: CASSLAAGEGRNRETQYF
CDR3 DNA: TGTGCCAGCAGCTTAGCAGCGGGAGAGGGGAGAAATCGAGAGACCCAGTACTTC

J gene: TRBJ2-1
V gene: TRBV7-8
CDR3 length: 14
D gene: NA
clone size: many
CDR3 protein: CASSSPQGPNEQFF
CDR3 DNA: TGTGCCAGCAGCTCGCCACAGGGACCCAATGAGCAGTTCTTC

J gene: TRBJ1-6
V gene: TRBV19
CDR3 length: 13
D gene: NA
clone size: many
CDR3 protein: CASTMGGNSPLHF
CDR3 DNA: TGTGCCAGTACCATGGGGGGCAATTCACCCCTCCACTTT

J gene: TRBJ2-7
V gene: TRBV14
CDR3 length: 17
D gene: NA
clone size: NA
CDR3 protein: CASSQDIIGWTLDEQYF
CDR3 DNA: TGTGCCAGCAGCCAAGATATAATTGGATGGACCCTTGACGAGCAGTACTTC

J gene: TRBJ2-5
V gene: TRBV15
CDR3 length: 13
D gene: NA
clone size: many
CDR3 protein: CATSRDDRETQYF
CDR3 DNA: TGTGCCACCAGCAGAGATGATAGGGAGACCCAGTACTTC

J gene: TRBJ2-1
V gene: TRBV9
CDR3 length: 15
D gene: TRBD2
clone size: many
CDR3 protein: CASSLGTSGFVEQFF
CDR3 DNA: TGTGCCAGCAGCCTCGGGACTAGCGGCTTTGTTGAGCAGTTCTTC

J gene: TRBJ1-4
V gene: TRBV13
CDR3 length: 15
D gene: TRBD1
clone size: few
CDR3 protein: CASSLGRTGDEKLFF
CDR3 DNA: TGTGCCAGCAGCCTGGGGAGGACAGGGGATGAAAAACTGTTTTTT

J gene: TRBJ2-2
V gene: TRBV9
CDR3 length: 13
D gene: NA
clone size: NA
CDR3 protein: CASSVRFTGELFF
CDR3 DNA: TGTGCCAGCAGCGTAAGGTTCACCGGGGAGCTGTTTTTT

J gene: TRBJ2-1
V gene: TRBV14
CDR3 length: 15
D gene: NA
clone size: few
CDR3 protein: CASSQDRPRYNEQFF
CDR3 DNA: TGTGCCAGCAGCCAAGATCGGCCGCGTTACAATGAGCAGTTCTTC